Below, one TCR beta chain is given with its context. These data come from a study of CD8 T cells in Susac syndrome. The TEMRA cells underwent FACS enrichment, while the CD8+ and CD4+ T cells underwent negative isolation. The length of the CDR3 is 13 residues. The germline gives CDR1 MGHDK, CDR2 SYGVNS. Trimming took off 4 bases at V and 1 base at J, with 7 bases between the two ends. Random-hexamer reverse transcription was applied to roughly 0.5 to 1 ug RNA. TCRdb re-derived calls from the immunoSEQ multiplex PCR reads in MiXCR, one entry per CDR3 protein. Of around 150,000 distinct CDR3 sequences listed, around 93% are singletons.

Specimen: CD4+ T cells from PBMCs. This chain links TRBV25-1 with TRBJ1-1; D remains unclear. The source is a human donor with Susac syndrome. CDR3 DNA: TGTGCCAGCAGTGGACTTCCGAACACTGAAGCTTTCTTT. Its translation: CASSGLPNTEAFF.